This T cell receptor beta chain is from a study of PD-1 blockade in mismatch repair-deficient tumors. The repertoire was sequenced with immunoSEQ multiplex PCR; TCRdb's copy has only in-frame clones and lacks some. The table includes about 22,000 clones, 80% to 90% detected once. Study results and limitations: Tumor-resident clones, often absent from pretreatment blood, expanded after pembrolizumab and then contracted.

On this clone itself: Its antigen is as yet unknown.

Germline trimming cut 1 base from V and 10 bases from J; bases unmatched to any gene: 9. The CDR3 is 17 residues long. CDR1 and CDR2 from the germline V gene are MGHRA and YSYEKL. The sample was peripheral blood, taken 2 weeks after starting pembrolizumab. The clonotype was recovered from an adult with mismatch repair-deficient cancer. The rearrangement joins TRBV4-1 to TRBJ2-1, with 14 bases that match TRBD2. The CDR3 DNA reads TGCGCCAGCAGCCAAGTAGGGACTAGCGGGGGTCACGGGGAGCAGTTCTTC. This codes for CASSQVGTSGGHGEQFF.